These T cell receptor beta chains were read from a single sample in a study of blood T cell repertoires in COVID-19. Clones were read by immunoSEQ multiplex PCR, and TCRdb kept only the in-frame ones, dropping some. The sample holds nearly 95,000 clones, more than 75% seen once. Sequenced input: peripheral blood. These receptors originate from a human donor with acute or convalescent COVID-19. The donor label of this sample is uncertain. CDR3s include the opening cysteine and the closing phenylalanine or tryptophan. Each record gives: J gene, clone size, V gene, D gene, CDR3 protein, CDR3 DNA. The D gene is left open where the match is weak. Part of the rows lack a size; the others show once, few, many or a class for expanded clones.

TRBJ1-1,-,TRBV27,TRBD1,CASQGGNTEAFF,TGTGCCAGCCAGGGGGGGAACACTGAAGCTTTCTTT
TRBJ2-2,-,TRBV5-1,-,CASSPGQPSAGELFF,TGCGCCAGCAGCCCAGGACAGCCTTCGGCCGGGGAGCTGTTTTTT
TRBJ1-2,-,TRBV2,-,CASTISYGYTF,TGTGCCAGCACTATTAGCTATGGCTACACCTTC
TRBJ1-2,once,TRBV19,-,CASTQGFPYGYTF,TGTGCCAGTACCCAGGGATTTCCCTATGGCTACACCTTC
TRBJ1-2,-,TRBV19,TRBD1,CASSIRGQGASGYTF,TGTGCCAGTAGTATAAGGGGACAGGGGGCGTCCGGCTACACCTTC
TRBJ1-1,-,TRBV28,TRBD1,CAIQQGDNTEAFF,TGTGCCATACAGCAGGGGGACAACACTGAAGCTTTCTTT
TRBJ1-1,-,TRBV9,TRBD1,CASSVGTANTEAFF,TGTGCCAGCAGCGTGGGGACAGCGAACACTGAAGCTTTCTTT
TRBJ2-2,-,TRBV6-1,TRBD1,CASSGGQGYPTATGELFF,TGTGCCAGCAGTGGGGGACAGGGTTACCCAACGGCCACCGGGGAGCTGTTTTTT
TRBJ1-2,-,TRBV5-4,-,CASSPDWVGYTF,TGTGCCAGCAGCCCGGACTGGGTTGGCTACACCTTC
TRBJ1-3,once,TRBV28,TRBD1,CASSTTGQGLRNTIYF,TGTGCCAGCAGTACAACGGGACAGGGTTTAAGGAACACCATATATTTT
TRBJ2-7,-,TRBV11-2,-,CASSSSEQYF,TGTGCCAGCAGCTCCAGCGAGCAGTACTTC
TRBJ2-7,once,TRBV12-3/TRBV12-4,-,CASSLRRGYEQYF,TGTGCCAGCAGTTTACGACGGGGCTACGAGCAGTACTTC
TRBJ1-1,-,TRBV9,-,CASSQEPGRGAEAFF,TGTGCCAGCAGCCAAGAGCCAGGGCGGGGGGCTGAAGCTTTCTTT
TRBJ2-2,-,TRBV2,-,CASSRQNSNTGELFF,TGTGCCAGCAGCAGACAGAATTCGAACACCGGGGAGCTGTTTTTT
TRBJ2-2,-,TRBV11-2,-,CASSAGTTGELFF,TGTGCCAGCAGCGCCGGGACTACCGGGGAGCTGTTTTTT
TRBJ2-5,-,TRBV5-1,-,CASSLGPTRETQYF,TGCGCCAGCAGCTTGGGACCGACTCGGGAGACCCAGTACTTC
TRBJ2-1,-,TRBV30,-,CAWSRDIEYNEQFF,TGTGCCTGGAGTCGAGATATTGAGTACAATGAGCAGTTCTTC
TRBJ1-6,few,TRBV2,-,CASIRGNLGSPLHF,TGTGCCAGCATCCGAGGGAATCTAGGTTCACCCCTCCACTTT
TRBJ1-5,few,TRBV6-2/TRBV6-3,TRBD1,CASSHLDRGQPQHF,TGTGCCAGCAGTCACCTGGACAGGGGCCAGCCCCAGCATTTT
TRBJ2-1,-,TRBV14,TRBD2,CASSQDSRLAGGVKQFF,TGTGCCAGCAGCCAAGATAGTCGTTTGGCGGGGGGGGTTAAGCAGTTCTTC
TRBJ2-5,few,TRBV9,-,CASSARGQETQYF,TGTGCCAGCAGCGCCAGGGGCCAAGAGACCCAGTACTTC
TRBJ1-2,-,TRBV2,-,CASSDRGYGYTF,TGTGCCAGCAGTGACAGGGGCTATGGCTACACCTTC